These T cell receptor beta chains were read from a single sample in a study of CD8+ T cells in alopecia areata. Libraries were prepared by immunoSEQ multiplex PCR; TCRdb keeps only in-frame clonotypes and omits some of them. This sample yields about 190,000 clones, of which around 56% are seen a single time; approximately 0.63% belongs to the top ten. Sequenced material: CD4+ T cells sorted from blood, taken at week 4, from a patient treated with tofacitinib. These TCRs come from a human donor with alopecia areata. Each CDR3 is given with its conserved first and last residue. D genes are given only for firm matches. Clone size is given for some rows only: seen once, a few or many times, or a class if the clone is expanded.

clone_size	d_call	j_call	v_call	cdr3_nt	cdr3_aa
.	.	TRBJ1-5	TRBV2	TGTGCCAGCGGAAGGGGCGACGGACAGCCCCAGCATTTT	CASGRGDGQPQHF
many	.	TRBJ2-7	TRBV5-1	TGCGCCAGCAGCTTGGGCGACTACGAGCAGTACTTC	CASSLGDYEQYF
few	.	TRBJ1-1	TRBV21-1	TGTGCCAGCAGCAAACGGCACTATCCGAACACTGAAGCTTTCTTT	CASSKRHYPNTEAFF
.	.	TRBJ2-7	TRBV30	TGTGCCTGGAGTGACGAGGACGAGCAGTACTTC	CAWSDEDEQYF
.	.	TRBJ1-2	TRBV28	TGTGCCAGCAGCTCTTCGAGAGGCTACACCTTC	CASSSSRGYTF
.	.	TRBJ2-3	TRBV7-3	TGTGCCAGCAGCAACGGGCGGGGTAATACGCAGTATTTT	CASSNGRGNTQYF
.	.	TRBJ2-5	TRBV25-1	TGTGCCAGCAGTGAGGGGGCGCGGGAGACCCAGTACTTC	CASSEGARETQYF
few	.	TRBJ2-1	TRBV5-1	TGCGCCAGCAGCTTGGTGAGGGGTCTCTCCTACAATGAGCAGTTCTTC	CASSLVRGLSYNEQFF
few	TRBD1	TRBJ1-2	TRBV5-1	TGCGCCAGCAGCATAACGCCAGGGGGTGATGCTTTAGGCTACACCTTC	CASSITPGGDALGYTF
.	.	TRBJ1-2	TRBV30	TGTGCCTGGAGTGAAAGGAACTATGGCTACACCTTC	CAWSERNYGYTF
.	.	TRBJ2-7	TRBV20-1	TGCAGTGCTACCAACTACGAGCAGTACTTC	CSATNYEQYF
.	TRBD2	TRBJ2-5	TRBV30	TGTGCCTGGAGTGGACCGGGAGGGGAGACCCAGTACTTC	CAWSGPGGETQYF
.	.	TRBJ1-3	TRBV10-3	TGTGCCATCAGTACAGGACACTCTGGAAACACCATATATTTT	CAISTGHSGNTIYF
few	TRBD2	TRBJ2-1	TRBV5-1	TGCGCCAGCAGCCGACTAGCGGGAGATGAGAATGAGCAGTTCTTC	CASSRLAGDENEQFF